Shown below are 22 T cell receptor beta chains from a single sample sequenced in a study of cytomegalovirus exposure and HLA in healthy donors. The study ran its PCR with 60 Vbeta and 13 Jbeta primers. Sequencing was performed with immunoSEQ multiplex PCR; in TCRdb, only in-frame clones are kept and a portion is missing. The sample has 200,000 to 250,000 clones, and its top ten clones hold 1.1%. Sequenced sample: PBMCs. The receptors stem from a girl aged 2 to 9 in good health and CMV-seropositive.

The chain employs TRBV6-1 and TRBJ2-7, with TRBD1 as a possible D gene (6 bases). The CDR3 has 13 residues. Germline values: CDR1 MNHNS, CDR2 SASEGT. With 6 bases removed from V and 4 bases from J, the gap between germline ends came to 13 bases. CDR3 in amino acids: CASSHRESYEQYF. The CDR3 DNA sequence: TGTGCCAGCAGCCACAGGGAGTCGTACGAGCAGTACTTC.

The chain has TRBV29-1 and TRBJ2-1; 7 bases are shared with TRBD1. The CDR3 length is 17 residues. Germline V gives CDR1 SQVTM, CDR2 ANQGSEA. J was trimmed by 0 bases and V by 3 bases; bases with no gene match: 11. CDR3 nucleotide sequence: TGCAGCGTTGATAGAAGGCGGGCAGGGGGCTCCTACAATGAGCAGTTCTTC. Amino acid sequence: CSVDRRRAGGSYNEQFF.

The DNA of the CDR3 is TGTGCCAGCAGTTGGAGTGGAGAGGGGGCGTACAATCAGCCCCAGCATTTT. Its protein product is CASSWSGEGAYNQPQHF. The rearrangement uses TRBV27 and TRBJ1-5, with 7 bases aligning to TRBD1. Germline V gene sequence: CDR1 MNHEY, CDR2 SMNVEV (reference sequence). V was pared by 4 bases and J by 3 bases, with 12 bases of the junction left unmatched. The CDR3 runs to 17 residues.

V is TRBV11-2 and J is TRBJ1-1; D uncertain. The V gene lost 1 base and the J gene lost 3 bases, with 9 bases spanning the gap. Per the germline V gene, CDR1 is SGHAT and CDR2 is FQNNGV. CDR3 length: 14 amino acids. The CDR3 bases are TGTGCCAGCAGCTTAGTTGAGGCGGACACTGAAGCTTTCTTT. Amino acids: CASSLVEADTEAFF.

This sequence joins TRBV6-4 and TRBJ2-3; TRBD2 matches at 10 bases. With 5 bases clipped from V and 1 base from J, the junction kept 3 bases outside the gene matches. This CDR3 comprises 15 residues. Per germline, CDR1 MRHNA and CDR2 SNTAGT. As DNA, the CDR3 is TGTGCCAGCAGTCCCGGGACTAGCGGCACAGATACGCAGTATTTT. The encoded protein is CASSPGTSGTDTQYF.

The chain employs TRBV6-5 and TRBJ2-7, with 9 positions matching TRBD2. Per the germline V gene, CDR1 is MNHEY and CDR2 is SVGAGI. V lost 0 bases and J lost 2; bases outside the gene matches: 2. The CDR3 loop spans 15 amino acids. The CDR3 DNA sequence: TGTGCCAGCAGTTACTCGGCTAGCGGGGCCTACGAGCAGTACTTC. Translated: CASSYSASGAYEQYF.

The J gene is TRBJ1-4, the V gene TRBV18; D might be TRBD1 (5 bases). This CDR3 is 13 amino acids long. V lost 3 bases, J lost 8 bases, and 10 bases lay in between. The germline V gene has CDR1 KGHSH and CDR2 LQKENI. Here the CDR3 reads CASSPPGYEKLFF. CDR3 nucleotides: TGTGCCAGCTCACCTCCAGGGTACGAAAAACTGTTTTTT.

The chain combines TRBV28 with TRBJ2-2; possibly TRBD2 for D (5 bases). The CDR3 loop spans 15 amino acids. The germline V gene has CDR1 MDHEN and CDR2 SYDVKM. The V gene lost 6 bases and the J gene lost 3 bases, with 14 bases spanning the gap. CDR3 amino acids: CASSQIIGDTGELFF. The CDR3 nucleotides read TGTGCCAGCAGCCAGATCATCGGGGACACCGGGGAGCTGTTTTTT.

The chain has TRBV9 and TRBJ1-1; the match to TRBD1 covers 9 bases. Germline V CDR1 and CDR2: SGDLS, YYNGEE. The length of the CDR3 is 15 residues. Trimming at V came to 3 bases and at J to 6 bases, leaving 9 bases not matched to a gene. The CDR3 coding sequence is TGTGCCAGCAGCGAAGCCGGGACAGGGCGGGCTGAAGCTTTCTTT. It codes for CASSEAGTGRAEAFF.

The CDR3 here is CASSIRVWSYEQYF. CDR3 bases: TGTGCCAGTAGTATCAGGGTGTGGTCCTACGAGCAGTACTTC. This chain joins TRBV19 and TRBJ2-7, with a tentative D call TRBD1 (5 bases). Germline V gives CDR1 LNHDA, CDR2 SQIVND (reference sequence). The CDR3 is 14 amino acids. The V end lost 3 bases, the J end lost 1 base, and 10 bases lay between the germline ends.

The V call is TRBV28, the J call TRBJ1-2; weak D call: TRBD1 (5 bases). This CDR3 spans 11 amino acids. Per the germline V gene, CDR1 is MDHEN and CDR2 is SYDVKM. The V gene lost 3 bases and the J gene lost 7 bases, with 6 bases spanning the gap. For the CDR3, the DNA is TGTGCCAGCAGTTTTCAGGGTGGCTACACCTTC. Protein product: CASSFQGGYTF.

The V gene is TRBV4-1, the J gene TRBJ1-1; the D gene is possibly TRBD1 (5 bases). Germline loops: CDR1 MGHRA, CDR2 YSYEKL. Trimming took off 2 bases at V and 14 bases at J, with 15 bases between the two ends. This CDR3 is built from 12 residues. CDR3 coding DNA: TGCGCCAGCAGCCAAAATCGAAGACAGCCCTTCTTT. This gives the protein CASSQNRRQPFF.

V usage is TRBV7-9 and J usage is TRBJ2-5; D may be TRBD2 (5 bases). Trimming took 0 bases from V and 4 from J, leaving 9 bases between them. Germline V lookup: CDR1 SEHNR, CDR2 FQNEAQ (reference sequence). CDR3 length equals 14 residues. The CDR3 DNA follows: TGTGCCAGCAGCTTAGCGGGAGTGAGAGAGACCCAGTACTTC. Translated, it gives CASSLAGVRETQYF.

V and J are TRBV28 and TRBJ1-2; TRBD1 aligns across 9 bases. The CDR3 totals 16 residues. After removal of 5 bases from V and 4 bases from J, the junction contained 11 bases not matched to a gene. Germline lookup yields CDR1 MDHEN and CDR2 SYDVKM. DNA of the CDR3: TGTGCCAGCAGTGAACGCGACAGGGGGAAATGCTATGGCTACACCTTC. Amino acids: CASSERDRGKCYGYTF.

The rearrangement links TRBV27 to TRBJ2-5; D is possibly TRBD1 (6 bases). V was trimmed by 0 bases and J by 5 bases, leaving 22 bases between them. The CDR3 spans 18 residues. CDR1 is MNHEY, CDR2 SMNVEV, per germline (reference sequence). The CDR3 region is CASSLSPHQQGRWETQYF. In nucleotides, the CDR3 is TGTGCCAGCAGTTTATCTCCCCACCAACAGGGTCGATGGGAGACCCAGTACTTC.

V and J are TRBV9 and TRBJ1-6; D gene unclear. The V and J ends lost 0 bases and 9 bases respectively, with 4 bases between them. This CDR3 region has 12 residues. Germline CDR1 SGDLS, CDR2 YYNGEE. CDR3 loop: CASSVGGSPLHF. For the CDR3, the DNA is TGTGCCAGCAGCGTAGGAGGTTCACCCCTCCACTTT.

The chain joins TRBV10-3 to TRBJ2-7; D uncertain. V was pared by 0 bases and J by 0 bases, with 3 bases between. Germline CDR1 ENHRY, CDR2 SYGVKD. The CDR3 is 13 amino acids. The CDR3 DNA follows: TGTGCCATCAGTGAGTCCGTCTCCTACGAGCAGTACTTC. As protein: CAISESVSYEQYF.

The CDR3 is CASSLAGGGYEQYF. The CDR3 coding sequence is TGTGCCAGCAGCCTGGCGGGGGGGGGTTACGAGCAGTACTTC. V is TRBV7-8 and J is TRBJ2-7, with TRBD2 identical over 9 bases. V trimming: 5 bases; J trimming: 4 bases; junction bases outside the gene matches: 6. The germline CDR1 and CDR2 sequences are SGHVS and FQNEAQ. CDR3 length equals 14 residues.

The genes are TRBV27 and TRBJ2-5; D is ambiguous. CDR1 is MNHEY, CDR2 SMNVEV, per germline (reference sequence). The CDR3 length is 14 residues. V lost 6 bases and J 5 bases, leaving 16 bases between the germline ends. CDR3 in DNA: TGTGCCAGCAGCCCGAACAGCCTTGGGGAGACCCAGTACTTC. Its protein is CASSPNSLGETQYF.

V is TRBV29-1 and J is TRBJ1-1; D is perhaps TRBD1 (6 bases). CDR1 is SQVTM and CDR2 is ANQGSEA in the germline V gene. The CDR3 runs 11 residues. CDR3 sequence reads: CGGGQNTEAFF. The CDR3 DNA reads TGCGGCGGGGGACAGAACACTGAAGCTTTCTTT. Looking up the rest from reference TRBV29-1 and TRBJ1-1 gives the full variable domain: SAVISQKPSRDICQRGTSLTIQCQVDSQVTMMFWYRQQPGQSLTLIATANQGSEATYESGFVIDKFPISRPNLTFSTLTVSNMSPEDSSIYLCGGGQNTEAFFGQGTRLTVV.

The V gene is TRBV5-4, the J gene TRBJ2-3; TRBD2 aligns across 7 bases. Germline V CDR1 and CDR2: SGHNT, YYREEE (reference sequence). Germline trimming cut 1 base from V and 5 bases from J; bases unmatched to any gene: 7. This CDR3 is built from 15 residues. The CDR3 loop reads CASSLSAGALDTQYF. In DNA, the CDR3 is TGTGCCAGCAGCTTGTCGGCGGGAGCCCTAGATACGCAGTATTTT.

This CDR3 is CSVELTYNEQFF. The CDR3 DNA reads TGCAGCGTTGAGCTTACTTACAATGAGCAGTTCTTC. The gene calls are TRBV29-1 and TRBJ2-1; D gene unclear. V was pared by 3 bases and J by 4 bases, with 7 bases between. Germline V gene lookup returns CDR1 SQVTM and CDR2 ANQGSEA. This CDR3 is built from 12 residues.